Listed here is a single TCR beta chain. Clones were read by immunoSEQ multiplex PCR, and TCRdb kept only the in-frame ones, dropping some. Seen here are 25,000 to 35,000 clones, 80% observed once, and the top ten hold around 25%. This entry is derived from a study of OX40 agonist ivuxolimab in advanced cancers. Autoimmune disease history or systemic immunosuppression meant exclusion. The CDR3 is 12 residues long. This receptor was obtained from an adult with an advanced solid tumor such as melanoma, head and neck, liver or kidney cancer. This chain links TRBV21-1 with TRBJ2-7; TRBD1, the D gene given by the table, was not confirmed from the DNA. TRBV21-1 has pseudogene status. The input for sequencing was CD4+ or CD8+ T cells sorted from blood, taken in a trial of the OX40 agonist ivuxolimab. The CDR3 DNA reads as TGTGCCAGCAGCAAAATGGCTGAACGGCAGTACTTC. Residues: CASSKMAERQYF.